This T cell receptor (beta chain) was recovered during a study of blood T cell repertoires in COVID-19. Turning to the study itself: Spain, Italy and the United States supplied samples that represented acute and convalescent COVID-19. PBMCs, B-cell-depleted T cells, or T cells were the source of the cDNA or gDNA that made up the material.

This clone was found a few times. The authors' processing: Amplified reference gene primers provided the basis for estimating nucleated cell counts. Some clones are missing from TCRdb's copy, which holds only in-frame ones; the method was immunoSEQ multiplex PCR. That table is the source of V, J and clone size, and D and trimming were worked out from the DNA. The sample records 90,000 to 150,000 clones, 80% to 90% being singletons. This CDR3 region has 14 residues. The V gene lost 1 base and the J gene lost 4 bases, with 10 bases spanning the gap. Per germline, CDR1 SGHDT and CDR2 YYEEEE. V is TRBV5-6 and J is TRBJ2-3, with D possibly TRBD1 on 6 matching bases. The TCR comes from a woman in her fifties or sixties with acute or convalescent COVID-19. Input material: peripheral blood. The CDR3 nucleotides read TGTGCCAGCAGCTTGAGGGCAGGGGCAGATACGCAGTATTTT. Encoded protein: CASSLRAGADTQYF.